Below, 10 T cell receptor beta chains from the same sample are listed, as sequenced in a study of a mutant IDH1 vaccine in newly diagnosed glioma. This sample's time point: week 35, safety follow-up. Each vaccine dose was 300 ug of mutant IDH1 20-mer peptide, with topical imiquimod. Their target antigens are unknown. This table comes from immunoSEQ multiplex PCR, and its TCRdb copy is limited to in-frame clones, with some not included. The table lists tens of thousands of clones, 85% to 90% of them singletons, with 2% in the top ten. The sequenced sample was PBMCs, obtained from a glioma patient whose treatment included an IDH1 peptide vaccine. The receptors were sampled from a man aged 25-45 years with glioma.

The CDR3 is CASSLLGQGTNEQFF. CDR3 coding DNA: TGTGCCAGCAGTTTACTCGGACAGGGAACGAATGAGCAGTTCTTC. V is TRBV7-9 and J is TRBJ2-1, with 8 bases that match TRBD1. CDR3 length: 15 amino acids. V gave up 6 bases and J gave up 7 bases; unmatched junction bases: 11. Germline loops: CDR1 SEHNR, CDR2 FQNEAQ (reference sequence).

The chain combines TRBV19 with TRBJ1-5, with 8 bases that match TRBD1. The V segment lost 2 bases and the J segment 3 bases; nucleotides outside the gene matches: 9. CDR3 length: 17 amino acids. Per the germline V gene, CDR1 is LNHDA and CDR2 is SQIVND (reference sequence). The CDR3 coding sequence is TGTGCCAGTAGTATAATAGGGGGACAGGCGCTCAATCAGCCCCAGCATTTT. It encodes CASSIIGGQALNQPQHF.

The chain couples TRBV28 to TRBJ1-2; D uncertain. V gave up 5 bases and J gave up 4 bases, with 11 bases separating them. The germline CDR1 and CDR2 sequences are MDHEN and SYDVKM. The CDR3 is 13 residues long. CDR3 DNA: TGTGCCAGCAGTCAAGAGTACCGCTATGGCTACACCTTC. Translation gives CASSQEYRYGYTF.

The chain couples TRBV16 to TRBJ1-1, with unresolved D. Germline CDR1 is KGHSY and CDR2 is FQNENV. V gave up 0 bases and J gave up 1 base, with 6 bases separating them. This CDR3 is built from 14 residues. The CDR3 spells CASSQSPKNTEAFF. CDR3 bases: TGTGCCAGCAGCCAATCCCCGAAGAACACTGAAGCTTTCTTT.

This clone was seen only a few times. Additional DNA sequences in this sample encode the identical CDR3. This rearrangement joins TRBV27 to TRBJ1-5; D not resolved. The V and J ends lost 3 bases and 7 bases respectively, with 7 bases between them. Germline V gives CDR1 MNHEY, CDR2 SMNVEV (reference sequence). This CDR3 comprises 12 residues. CDR3 sequence: CASSFLGQPQHF. The CDR3 DNA reads TGTGCCAGCAGTTTCCTCGGGCAGCCCCAGCATTTT.

V and J are TRBV6-6 and TRBJ1-4; 8 bases match TRBD1. This CDR3 has 16 amino acids. Per the germline V gene, CDR1 is MNHNY and CDR2 is SVGAGI (reference sequence). V dropped 0 bases and J dropped 5; count of bases not matched to a gene: 5. Here the CDR3 DNA reads TGTGCCAGCAGTTACTCTCGACAGGGGCTGAATGAAAAACTGTTTTTT. Protein: CASSYSRQGLNEKLFF.

The chain recombines TRBV28 with TRBJ1-2; 10 nucleotides line up with TRBD1. Germline V gene data show CDR1 as MDHEN and CDR2 as SYDVKM. This CDR3 region has 15 residues. V shed 5 bases and J 5 bases; nucleotides not matched to a gene: 8. CDR3 in amino acids: CASSNPPGQGYGYTF. Written as DNA, the CDR3 is TGTGCCAGCAGTAACCCCCCGGGACAGGGGTATGGCTACACCTTC.

This clone was seen just once. J is TRBJ2-7 and V is TRBV4-3; 10 nucleotides align to TRBD2. There are 15 residues in the CDR3. Germline V gene data show CDR1 as LGHNA and CDR2 as YSLEER. V shed 5 bases and J 0 bases; nucleotides not matched to a gene: 4. The CDR3 region is CASSYLAGDSYEQYF. The CDR3, as DNA: TGCGCCAGCAGCTACCTAGCGGGGGACTCCTACGAGCAGTACTTC.

The V gene is TRBV6-1, the J gene TRBJ2-1; TRBD1 aligns across 7 bases. This CDR3 has 14 residues. CDR1 is MNHNS, CDR2 SASEGT, per germline. Trimming removed 4 bases from V and 5 bases from J; junction bases left unmatched: 5. The CDR3: CASSGRQGHNEQFF. The CDR3 region has the DNA TGTGCCAGCAGTGGACGACAGGGCCACAATGAGCAGTTCTTC.

The gene calls are TRBV9 and TRBJ2-3; possibly TRBD1 for D (5 bases). V lost 3 bases, J lost 2 bases, and 19 bases lay in between. The CDR3 length is 17 residues. The V gene's germline CDR1 is SGDLS and CDR2 YYNGEE. The CDR3 region is CASSDNPTEISTDTQYF. The CDR3, as DNA: TGTGCCAGCAGCGATAACCCGACAGAGATCTCCACAGATACGCAGTATTTT.